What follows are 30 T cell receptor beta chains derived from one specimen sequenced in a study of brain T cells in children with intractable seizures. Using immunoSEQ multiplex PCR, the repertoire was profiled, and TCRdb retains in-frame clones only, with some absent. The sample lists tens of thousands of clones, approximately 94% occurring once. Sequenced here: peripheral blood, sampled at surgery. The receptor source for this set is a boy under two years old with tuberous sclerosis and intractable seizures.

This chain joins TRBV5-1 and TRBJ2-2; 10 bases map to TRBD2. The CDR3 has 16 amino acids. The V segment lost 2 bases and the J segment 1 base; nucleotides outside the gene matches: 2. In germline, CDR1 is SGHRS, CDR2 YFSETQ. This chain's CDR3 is CASSLRTSGNTGELFF. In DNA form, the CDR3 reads TGCGCCAGCAGCTTAAGGACTAGCGGGAACACCGGGGAGCTGTTTTTT.

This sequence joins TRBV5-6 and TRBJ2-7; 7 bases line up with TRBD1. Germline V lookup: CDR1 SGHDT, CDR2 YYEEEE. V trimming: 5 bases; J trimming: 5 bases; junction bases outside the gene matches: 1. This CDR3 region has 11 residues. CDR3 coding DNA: TGTGCCAGCAGGCAGGGGGACGAGCAGTACTTC. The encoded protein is CASRQGDEQYF.

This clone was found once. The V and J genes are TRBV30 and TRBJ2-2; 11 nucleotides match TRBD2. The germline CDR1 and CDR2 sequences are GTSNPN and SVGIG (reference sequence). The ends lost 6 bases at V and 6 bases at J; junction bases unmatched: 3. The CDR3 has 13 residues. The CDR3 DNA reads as TGTGCCTGTAGCGGGAGGGTTGCCGGGGAGCTGTTTTTT. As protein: CACSGRVAGELFF.

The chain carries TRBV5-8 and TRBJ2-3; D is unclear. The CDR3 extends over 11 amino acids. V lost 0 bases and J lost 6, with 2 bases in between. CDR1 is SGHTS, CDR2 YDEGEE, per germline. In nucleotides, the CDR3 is TGTGCCAGCAGCTTGGTGGATACGCAGTATTTT. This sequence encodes CASSLVDTQYF.

The CDR3 region has the DNA TGCGCCAGCAGTCCAAGGACAGAAGCCCTTTACAATGAGCAGTTCTTC. Its protein is CASSPRTEALYNEQFF. The V gene is TRBV23-1, the J gene TRBJ2-1, with D perhaps matching TRBD1 (6 bases). TRBV23-1 is known as an ORF, though its function is uncertain. CDR3 size: 16 residues. The germline V and J ends were trimmed by 4 bases and 4 bases, with 17 bases remaining between them.

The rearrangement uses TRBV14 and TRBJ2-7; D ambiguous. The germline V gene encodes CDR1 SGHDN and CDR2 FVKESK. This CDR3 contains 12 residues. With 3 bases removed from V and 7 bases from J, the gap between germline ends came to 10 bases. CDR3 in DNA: TGTGCCAGCAGCCACACCGCTGGTGAGCAGTACTTC. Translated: CASSHTAGEQYF.

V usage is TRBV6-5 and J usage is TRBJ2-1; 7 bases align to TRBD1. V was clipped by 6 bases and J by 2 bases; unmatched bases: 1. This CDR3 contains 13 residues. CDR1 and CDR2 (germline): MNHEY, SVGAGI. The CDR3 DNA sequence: TGTGCCAGCAGGGACAGGCCCTACAATGAGCAGTTCTTC. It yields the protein CASRDRPYNEQFF.

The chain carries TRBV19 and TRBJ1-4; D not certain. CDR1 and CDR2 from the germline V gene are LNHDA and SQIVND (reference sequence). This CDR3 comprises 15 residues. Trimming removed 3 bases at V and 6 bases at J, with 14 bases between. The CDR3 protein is CASSIGPTVDEKLFF. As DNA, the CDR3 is TGTGCCAGTAGTATTGGCCCGACCGTGGATGAAAAACTGTTTTTT.

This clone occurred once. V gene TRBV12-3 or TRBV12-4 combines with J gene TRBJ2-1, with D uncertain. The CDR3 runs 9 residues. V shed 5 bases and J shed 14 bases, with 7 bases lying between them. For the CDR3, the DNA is TGTGCCAGCAGTCCCGCAGAGTTCTTC. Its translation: CASSPAEFF.

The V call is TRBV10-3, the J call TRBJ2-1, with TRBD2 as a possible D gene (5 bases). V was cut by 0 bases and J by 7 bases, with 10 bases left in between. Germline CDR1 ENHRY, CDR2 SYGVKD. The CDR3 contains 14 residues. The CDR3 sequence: CAISESEGPNEQFF. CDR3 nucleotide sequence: TGTGCCATCAGTGAGTCTGAGGGTCCGAATGAGCAGTTCTTC.

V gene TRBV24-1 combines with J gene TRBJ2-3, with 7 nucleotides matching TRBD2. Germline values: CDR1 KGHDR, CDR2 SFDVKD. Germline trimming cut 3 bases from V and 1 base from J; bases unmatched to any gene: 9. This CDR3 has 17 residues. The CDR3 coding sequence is TGTGCCACCAGTGATGGGGGGGGAGATAGCGGCACAGATACGCAGTATTTT. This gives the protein CATSDGGGDSGTDTQYF.

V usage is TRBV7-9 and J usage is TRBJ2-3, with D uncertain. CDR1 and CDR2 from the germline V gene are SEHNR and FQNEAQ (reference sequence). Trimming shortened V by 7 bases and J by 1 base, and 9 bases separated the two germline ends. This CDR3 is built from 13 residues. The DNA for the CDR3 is TGTGCCAGCACCCCCGACGGCACAGATACGCAGTATTTT. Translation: CASTPDGTDTQYF.

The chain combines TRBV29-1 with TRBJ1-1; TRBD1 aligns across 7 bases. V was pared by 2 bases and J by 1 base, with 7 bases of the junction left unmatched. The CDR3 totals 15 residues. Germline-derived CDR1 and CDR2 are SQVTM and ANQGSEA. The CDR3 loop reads CSVENRDSPNTEAFF. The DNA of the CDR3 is TGCAGCGTTGAAAATAGGGACAGCCCGAACACTGAAGCTTTCTTT. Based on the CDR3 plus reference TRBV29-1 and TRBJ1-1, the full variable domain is SAVISQKPSRDICQRGTSLTIQCQVDSQVTMMFWYRQQPGQSLTLIATANQGSEATYESGFVIDKFPISRPNLTFSTLTVSNMSPEDSSIYLCSVENRDSPNTEAFFGQGTRLTVV.

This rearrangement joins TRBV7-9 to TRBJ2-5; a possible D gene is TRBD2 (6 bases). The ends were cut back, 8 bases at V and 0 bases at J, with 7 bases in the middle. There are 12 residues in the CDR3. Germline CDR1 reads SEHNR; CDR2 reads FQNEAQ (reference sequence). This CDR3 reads CASRGDQETQYF. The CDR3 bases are TGTGCCAGCCGCGGGGACCAAGAGACCCAGTACTTC.

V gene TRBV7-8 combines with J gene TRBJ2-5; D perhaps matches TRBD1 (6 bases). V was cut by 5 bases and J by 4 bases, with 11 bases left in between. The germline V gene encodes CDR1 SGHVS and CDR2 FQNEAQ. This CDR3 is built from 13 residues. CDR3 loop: CASSPGQPETQYF. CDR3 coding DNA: TGTGCCAGCAGCCCAGGACAGCCAGAGACCCAGTACTTC.

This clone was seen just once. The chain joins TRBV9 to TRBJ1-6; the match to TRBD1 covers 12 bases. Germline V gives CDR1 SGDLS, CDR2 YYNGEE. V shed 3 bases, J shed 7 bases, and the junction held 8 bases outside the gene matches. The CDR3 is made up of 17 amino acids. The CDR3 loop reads CASSGITGTGGNSPLHF. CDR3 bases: TGTGCCAGCAGCGGTATCACGGGGACAGGGGGCAATTCACCCCTCCACTTT.

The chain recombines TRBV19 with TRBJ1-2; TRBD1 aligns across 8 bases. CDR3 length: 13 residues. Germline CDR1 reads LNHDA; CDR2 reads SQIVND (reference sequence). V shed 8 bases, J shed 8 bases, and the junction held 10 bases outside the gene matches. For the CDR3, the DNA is TGTGCCAGTCAAATGGACAGGGTCGGCGGCTACACCTTC. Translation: CASQMDRVGGYTF.

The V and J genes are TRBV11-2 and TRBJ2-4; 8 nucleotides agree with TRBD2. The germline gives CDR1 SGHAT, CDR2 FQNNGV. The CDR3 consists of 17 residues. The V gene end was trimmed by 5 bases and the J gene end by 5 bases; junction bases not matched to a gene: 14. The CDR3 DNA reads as TGTGCCAGCAGCCCACACGTAGAACTAGCGGATGAAAACATTCAGTACTTC. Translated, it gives CASSPHVELADENIQYF.

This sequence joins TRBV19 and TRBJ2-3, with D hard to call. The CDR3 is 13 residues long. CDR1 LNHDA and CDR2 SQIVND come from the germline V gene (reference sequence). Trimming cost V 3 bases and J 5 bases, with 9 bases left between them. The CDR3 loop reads CASSMRLGDTQYF. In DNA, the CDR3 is TGTGCCAGTAGTATGCGTTTGGGAGATACGCAGTATTTT. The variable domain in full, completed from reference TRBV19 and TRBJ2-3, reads DGGITQSPKYLFRKEGQNVTLSCEQNLNHDAMYWYRQDPGQGLRLIYYSQIVNDFQKGDIAEGYSVSREKKESFPLTVTSAQKNPTAFYLCASSMRLGDTQYFGPGTRLTVL.

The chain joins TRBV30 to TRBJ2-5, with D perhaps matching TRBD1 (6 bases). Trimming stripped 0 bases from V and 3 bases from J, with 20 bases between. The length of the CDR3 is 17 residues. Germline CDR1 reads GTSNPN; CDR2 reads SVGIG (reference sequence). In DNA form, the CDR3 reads TGTGCCTGGAGTGTACCCAATTCGGCACAGGGAAAAGAGACCCAGTACTTC. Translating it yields CAWSVPNSAQGKETQYF.

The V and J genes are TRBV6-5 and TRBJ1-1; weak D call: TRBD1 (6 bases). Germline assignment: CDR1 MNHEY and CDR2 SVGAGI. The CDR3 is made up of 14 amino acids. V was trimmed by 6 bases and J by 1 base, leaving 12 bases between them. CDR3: CASRVGGPNTEAFF. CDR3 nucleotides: TGTGCCAGCAGGGTAGGGGGACCGAACACTGAAGCTTTCTTT.

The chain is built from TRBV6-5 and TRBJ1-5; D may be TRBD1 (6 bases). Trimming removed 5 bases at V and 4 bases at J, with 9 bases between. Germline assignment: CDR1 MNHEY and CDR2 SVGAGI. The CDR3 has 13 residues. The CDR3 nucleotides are TGTGCCAGCAGTACCCAGGGGAATCAGCCCCAGCATTTT. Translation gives CASSTQGNQPQHF.

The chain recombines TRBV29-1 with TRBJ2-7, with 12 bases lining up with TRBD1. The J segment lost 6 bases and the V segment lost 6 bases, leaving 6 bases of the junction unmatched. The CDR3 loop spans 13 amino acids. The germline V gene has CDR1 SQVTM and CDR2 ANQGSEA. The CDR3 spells CSVRGQGAGEQYF. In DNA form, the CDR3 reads TGCAGCGTGAGGGGACAGGGGGCGGGCGAGCAGTACTTC.

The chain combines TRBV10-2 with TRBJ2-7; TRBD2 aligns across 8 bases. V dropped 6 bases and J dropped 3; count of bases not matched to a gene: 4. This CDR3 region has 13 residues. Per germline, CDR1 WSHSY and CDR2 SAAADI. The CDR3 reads CASRWTSSYEQYF. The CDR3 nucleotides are TGCGCCAGCAGGTGGACTAGCAGCTACGAGCAGTACTTC.

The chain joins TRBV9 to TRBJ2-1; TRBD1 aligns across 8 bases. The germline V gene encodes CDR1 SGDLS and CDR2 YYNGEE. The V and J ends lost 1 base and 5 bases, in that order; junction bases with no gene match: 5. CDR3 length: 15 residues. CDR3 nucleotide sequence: TGTGCCAGCAGCGTATTTCAGGGGGCGAACAATGAGCAGTTCTTC. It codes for CASSVFQGANNEQFF.

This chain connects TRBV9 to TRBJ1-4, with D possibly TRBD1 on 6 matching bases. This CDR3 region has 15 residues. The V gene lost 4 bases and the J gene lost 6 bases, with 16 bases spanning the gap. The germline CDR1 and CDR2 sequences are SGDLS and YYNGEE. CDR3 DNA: TGTGCCAGCAGCCCTTCGGGGGCTAGCGATGAAAAACTGTTTTTT. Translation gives CASSPSGASDEKLFF. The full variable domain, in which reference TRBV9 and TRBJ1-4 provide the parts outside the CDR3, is DSGVTQTPKHLITATGQRVTLRCSPRSGDLSVYWYQQSLDQGLQFLIQYYNGEERAKGNILERFSAQQFPDLHSELNLSSLELGDSALYFCASSPSGASDEKLFFGSGTQLSVL.

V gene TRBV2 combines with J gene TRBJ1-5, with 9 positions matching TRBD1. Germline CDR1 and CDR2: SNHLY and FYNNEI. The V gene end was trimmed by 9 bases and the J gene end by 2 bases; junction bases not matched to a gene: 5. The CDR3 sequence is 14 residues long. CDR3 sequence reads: CASIQGAGNQPQHF. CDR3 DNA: TGTGCCAGTATACAGGGGGCGGGCAATCAGCCCCAGCATTTT.

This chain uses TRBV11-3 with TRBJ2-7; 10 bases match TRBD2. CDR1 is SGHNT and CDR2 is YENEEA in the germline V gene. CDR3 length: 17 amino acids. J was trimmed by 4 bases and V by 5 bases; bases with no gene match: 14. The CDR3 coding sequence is TGTGCCAGCAGCCATCTCACCAATGGACTAGCGGAATACGAGCAGTACTTC. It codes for CASSHLTNGLAEYEQYF.

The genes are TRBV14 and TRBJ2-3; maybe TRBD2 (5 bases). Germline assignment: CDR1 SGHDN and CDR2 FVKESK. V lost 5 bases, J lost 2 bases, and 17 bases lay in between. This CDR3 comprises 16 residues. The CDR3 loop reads CASSNPGIPITDTQYF. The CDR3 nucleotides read TGTGCCAGCAGCAACCCCGGGATCCCTATCACAGATACGCAGTATTTT. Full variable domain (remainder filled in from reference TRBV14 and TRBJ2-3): EAGVTQFPSHSVIEKGQTVTLRCDPISGHDNLYWYRRVMGKEIKFLLHFVKESKQDESGMPNNRFLAERTGGTYSTLKVQPAELEDSGVYFCASSNPGIPITDTQYFGPGTRLTVL.

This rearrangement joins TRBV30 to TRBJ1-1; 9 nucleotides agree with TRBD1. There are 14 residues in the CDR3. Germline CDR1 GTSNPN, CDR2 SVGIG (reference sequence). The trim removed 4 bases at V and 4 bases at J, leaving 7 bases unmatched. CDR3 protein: CAWTPGQGFTEAFF. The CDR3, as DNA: TGTGCCTGGACCCCCGGACAGGGGTTCACTGAAGCTTTCTTT.